This T cell receptor (beta chain) was observed in a study of T cell responses to AZD1222 COVID-19 vaccine. General study findings and limits: Researchers took repertoire samples only after the peak T cell response had come. Spike-specific TCR breadth and depth went up after people got two AZD1222 doses. Spike-wide coverage was observed for vaccine-associated CD4 TCRs, with dominant responses at 160-218 and 743-854.

Clones were sequenced by immunoSEQ multiplex PCR, and TCRdb holds only the in-frame ones, with some missing. The repertoire includes roughly 140,000 clones, about nine tenths of them detected once, and about 3.3% sits in the top ten. A remark on this clone: Its antigen is currently unknown.

V shed 3 bases and J shed 4 bases, with 15 bases lying between them. From germline, CDR1 is SGHRS and CDR2 YFSETQ. The CDR3 is 15 residues long. This clonotype was sampled from an adult who received the AZD1222 COVID-19 vaccine. The sequencing here drew on peripheral blood, taken 28 days after the second AZD1222 dose. This sequence joins TRBV5-1 and TRBJ2-3, with D tentatively TRBD2 (5 bases). This CDR3 reads CASSSYGGPPDTQYF. As DNA, the CDR3 is TGCGCCAGCAGCTCCTACGGAGGCCCTCCAGATACGCAGTATTTT. Full variable domain (rest looked up from reference TRBV5-1 and TRBJ2-3): KAGVTQTPRYLIKTRGQQVTLSCSPISGHRSVSWYQQTPGQGLQFLFEYFSETQRNKGNFPGRFSGRQFSNSRSEMNVSTLELGDSALYLCASSSYGGPPDTQYFGPGTRLTVL.